Following are 8 T cell receptor beta chains from one sample sequenced in a study of T cell responses to AZD1222 COVID-19 vaccine. The data were produced by immunoSEQ multiplex PCR, yet TCRdb's version contains in-frame clones alone and is incomplete. The sample holds about 150,000 clones; more than 80% are singletons and the top ten take 3% to 3.5%. The starting material was peripheral blood, obtained 28 days after the second AZD1222 dose. These TCRs come from an adult who received the AZD1222 COVID-19 vaccine.

The chain is built from TRBV7-9 and TRBJ1-1; 8 nucleotides align to TRBD1. V gave up 10 bases and J gave up 1 base; unmatched junction bases: 5. CDR3 length equals 13 residues. Germline assignment: CDR1 SEHNR and CDR2 FQNEAQ (reference sequence). CDR3 nucleotide sequence: TGTGCCATCCCAGGACAGGGGAACACTGAAGCTTTCTTT. Its protein is CAIPGQGNTEAFF.

The chain employs TRBV10-3 and TRBJ1-1; unclear D gene. V dropped 4 bases and J dropped 1 base, with 7 bases sitting between them. CDR3 length: 13 amino acids. Looked up from germline, CDR1 is ENHRY and CDR2 is SYGVKD. CDR3 DNA: TGTGCCATCAGTGGGTCAGGGAACACTGAAGCTTTCTTT. Protein: CAISGSGNTEAFF.

V and J are TRBV18 and TRBJ2-7; maybe TRBD1 (6 bases). CDR3 length: 15 residues. Trimming stripped 8 bases from V and 3 bases from J, with 20 bases between. CDR1 and CDR2 (germline): KGHSH, LQKENI. The CDR3: CASTTRGAGFYEQYF. For the CDR3, the DNA is TGTGCCAGCACTACCAGGGGAGCTGGCTTCTACGAGCAGTACTTC.

This clone was counted a single time. V gene TRBV21-1 combines with J gene TRBJ2-7. TRBV21-1 is designated a pseudogene. The CDR3 has 15 amino acids. The CDR3: CASSKGARTNYEQYF. The CDR3 DNA follows: TGTGCCAGCAGCAAAGGGGCCAGAACTAACTACGAGCAGTACTTC.

J is TRBJ2-7 and V is TRBV10-2, with D unresolved. The germline V gene has CDR1 WSHSY and CDR2 SAAADI. The CDR3 loop spans 13 amino acids. V lost 5 bases to trimming and J lost 5 bases, with 13 bases between them. The CDR3 loop reads CASSQVLWDEQYF. The CDR3 DNA reads TGCGCCAGCAGTCAGGTGTTGTGGGACGAGCAGTACTTC.

This chain connects TRBV3-1 (or the pseudogene TRBV3-2) to TRBJ1-3; TRBD1 might be the D (5 bases). The CDR3 runs to 16 residues. Trimming took 1 base from V and 3 from J, leaving 13 bases between them. CDR1 and CDR2 from the germline V gene are LGHDT and YNNKEL (reference sequence). The CDR3 region has the DNA TGTGCCAGCAGCCAAGTCGCCAGGGTGGGTGGAAACACCATATATTTT. Its translation is CASSQVARVGGNTIYF.

The chain recombines TRBV18 with TRBJ2-5; 8 bases align to TRBD2. Germline trimming cut 1 base from V and 5 bases from J; bases unmatched to any gene: 6. Germline V lookup: CDR1 KGHSH, CDR2 LQKENI. This CDR3 is built from 15 residues. CDR3 sequence (DNA): TGTGCCAGCTCACCACTTAGGGGACTAGACGAGACCCAGTACTTC. Protein: CASSPLRGLDETQYF.

The chain uses TRBV25-1 and TRBJ2-3; D unclear. Germline V gene sequence: CDR1 MGHDK, CDR2 SYGVNS. This CDR3 spans 14 amino acids. Trimming left V 2 bases short and J 4 bases short, with 10 bases between. The CDR3 sequence: CASSERVSADTQYF. Here the CDR3 DNA reads TGTGCCAGCAGTGAAAGGGTTTCTGCAGATACGCAGTATTTT.